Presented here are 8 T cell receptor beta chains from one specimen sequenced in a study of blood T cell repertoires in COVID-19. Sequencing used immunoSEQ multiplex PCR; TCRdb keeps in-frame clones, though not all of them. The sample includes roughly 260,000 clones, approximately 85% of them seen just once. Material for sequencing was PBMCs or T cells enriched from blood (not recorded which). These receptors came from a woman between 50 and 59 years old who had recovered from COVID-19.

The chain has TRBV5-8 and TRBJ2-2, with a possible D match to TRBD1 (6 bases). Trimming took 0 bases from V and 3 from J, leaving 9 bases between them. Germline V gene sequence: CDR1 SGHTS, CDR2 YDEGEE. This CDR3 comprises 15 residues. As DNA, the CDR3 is TGTGCCAGCAGCTTGGAACAGGGCTACACCGGGGAGCTGTTTTTT. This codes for CASSLEQGYTGELFF.

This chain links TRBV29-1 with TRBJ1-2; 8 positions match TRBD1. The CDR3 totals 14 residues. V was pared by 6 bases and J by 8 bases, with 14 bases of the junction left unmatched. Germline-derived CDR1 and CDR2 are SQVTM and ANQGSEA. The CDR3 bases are TGCAGCGTGAGACCGGGACAGGATGAGGGAGGCTACACCTTC. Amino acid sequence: CSVRPGQDEGGYTF. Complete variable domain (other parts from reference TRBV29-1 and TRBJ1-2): SAVISQKPSRDICQRGTSLTIQCQVDSQVTMMFWYRQQPGQSLTLIATANQGSEATYESGFVIDKFPISRPNLTFSTLTVSNMSPEDSSIYLCSVRPGQDEGGYTFGSGTRLTVV.

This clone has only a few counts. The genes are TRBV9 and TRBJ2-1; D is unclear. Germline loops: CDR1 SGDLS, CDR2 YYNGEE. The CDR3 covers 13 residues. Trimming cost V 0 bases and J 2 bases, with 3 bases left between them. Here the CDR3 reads CASSVDTYNEQFF. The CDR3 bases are TGTGCCAGCAGCGTAGACACCTACAATGAGCAGTTCTTC.

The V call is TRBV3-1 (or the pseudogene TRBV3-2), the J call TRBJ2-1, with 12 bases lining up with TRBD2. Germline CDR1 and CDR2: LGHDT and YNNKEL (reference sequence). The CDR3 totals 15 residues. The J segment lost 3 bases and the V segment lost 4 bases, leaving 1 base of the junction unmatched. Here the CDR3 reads CASSRLAGVYNEQFF. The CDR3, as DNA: TGTGCCAGCAGCCGACTAGCGGGAGTCTACAATGAGCAGTTCTTC.

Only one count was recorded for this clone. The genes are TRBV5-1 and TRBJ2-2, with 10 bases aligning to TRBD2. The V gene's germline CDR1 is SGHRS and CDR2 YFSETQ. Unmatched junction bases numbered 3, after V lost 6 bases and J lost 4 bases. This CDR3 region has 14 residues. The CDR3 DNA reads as TGCGCCAGCAATAGCGGGAGGAGCACCGGGGAGCTGTTTTTT. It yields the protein CASNSGRSTGELFF. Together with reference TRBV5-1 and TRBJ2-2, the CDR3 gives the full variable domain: KAGVTQTPRYLIKTRGQQVTLSCSPISGHRSVSWYQQTPGQGLQFLFEYFSETQRNKGNFPGRFSGRQFSNSRSEMNVSTLELGDSALYLCASNSGRSTGELFFGEGSRLTVL.

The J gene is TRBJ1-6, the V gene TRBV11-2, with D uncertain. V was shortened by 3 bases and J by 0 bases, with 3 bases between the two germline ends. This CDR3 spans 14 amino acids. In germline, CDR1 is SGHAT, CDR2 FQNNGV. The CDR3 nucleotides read TGTGCCAGCAGCTTTAACTCCTATAATTCACCCCTCCACTTT. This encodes CASSFNSYNSPLHF.

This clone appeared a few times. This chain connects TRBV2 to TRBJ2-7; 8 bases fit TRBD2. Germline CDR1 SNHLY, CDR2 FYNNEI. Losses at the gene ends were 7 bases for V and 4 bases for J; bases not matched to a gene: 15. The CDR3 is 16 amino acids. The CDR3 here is CASTPREGSGTYEQYF. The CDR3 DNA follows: TGTGCCAGCACCCCCCGAGAGGGTAGCGGGACATACGAGCAGTACTTC. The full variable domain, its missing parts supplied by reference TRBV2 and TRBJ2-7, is EPEVTQTPSHQVTQMGQEVILRCVPISNHLYFYWYRQILGQKVEFLVSFYNNEISEKSEIFDDQFSVERPDGSNFTLKIRSTKLEDSAMYFCASTPREGSGTYEQYFGPGTRLTVT.

CDR3 sequence (DNA): TGTGCCAGCAGTGATAGACTAGCGGGAGGGATCGGGGAGCTGTTTTTT. It encodes CASSDRLAGGIGELFF. V usage is TRBV6-1 and J usage is TRBJ2-2, with TRBD2 matching over 14 bases. CDR1 and CDR2 from the germline V gene are MNHNS and SASEGT. V lost 3 bases to trimming and J lost 7 bases; unmatched junction nucleotides: 4. This CDR3 is built from 16 residues.